This T cell receptor beta chain originates from a study of B cell selection in AIRE deficiency. The CDR3 length is 16 residues. Trimming removed 1 base from V and 0 bases from J, with 10 bases in between. Germline V gene lookup returns CDR1 SGHTA and CDR2 FQGTGA. Original handling: Some 5x10^4 patient and around 100,000 healthy donor TCRbeta sequences came from Tregs. TCRdb's table, derived via immunoSEQ multiplex PCR, lists solely in-frame clones and lacks some. For V, J and clone size, that table is used; D and trimming come from the DNA. The sample holds 18,000 or so clones, approximately 94% seen once. Regulatory T cells were sorted as CD4+CD25hiCD127low/negative.

This clonotype was sampled from a human donor in good health. Material for sequencing was CD4+CD25+ Tregs sorted from PBMCs. This chain joins TRBV7-3 and TRBJ1-3; D is unresolved. CDR3 nucleotide sequence: TGTGCCAGCAGCTTAAATCAGGTCCACTCTGGAAACACCATATATTTT. This encodes CASSLNQVHSGNTIYF.